Following are 14 T cell receptor beta chains from one sample sequenced in a study of blood T cells in healthy people across ages. Sample-barcoded 5' priming and a J-beta primer mix drove a second PCR of roughly 7 to 11 cycles. From the 5' RACE reads, TCRdb called clonotypes with MiXCR, one entry per CDR3 protein. The sample shows 1.4 million to 1.5 million distinct CDR3 sequences, approximately 40% of them seen only once. The sequencing input was blood. Receptor source: a woman aged 18-29 years in good health.

V is TRBV5-1 and J is TRBJ2-1, with 8 bases identical to TRBD2. V shed 4 bases, J shed 9 bases, and the junction held 6 bases outside the gene matches. There are 13 residues in the CDR3. Germline V lookup: CDR1 SGHRS, CDR2 YFSETQ. Here the CDR3 reads CASSAGTRSEQFF. CDR3 coding DNA: TGCGCCAGCAGCGCGGGGACTAGAAGTGAGCAGTTCTTC. The variable domain in full, completed from reference TRBV5-1 and TRBJ2-1, reads KAGVTQTPRYLIKTRGQQVTLSCSPISGHRSVSWYQQTPGQGLQFLFEYFSETQRNKGNFPGRFSGRQFSNSRSEMNVSTLELGDSALYLCASSAGTRSEQFFGPGTRLTVL.

This chain connects TRBV7-9 to TRBJ1-1, with D possibly matching TRBD1 (5 bases). CDR3 length equals 16 residues. Trimming took off 2 bases at V and 5 bases at J, with 18 bases between the two ends. Germline CDR1 reads SEHNR; CDR2 reads FQNEAQ (reference sequence). CDR3 in DNA: TGTGCCAGCAGCTTAAGTAGGCAAGCCCAGGGAACTGAAGCTTTCTTT. This gives the protein CASSLSRQAQGTEAFF.

This sequence joins TRBV3-1 and TRBJ1-2; D is unclear. There are 13 residues in the CDR3. Germline lookup yields CDR1 LGHDT and CDR2 YNNKEL (reference sequence). V lost 0 bases and J 5 bases, leaving 7 bases between the germline ends. The CDR3 sequence is CASSQERKYGYTF. CDR3 sequence (DNA): TGTGCCAGCAGCCAAGAGAGAAAGTATGGCTACACCTTC.

The chain recombines TRBV28 with TRBJ1-2; D not resolved. Germline V gene lookup returns CDR1 MDHEN and CDR2 SYDVKM. CDR3 length: 15 residues. Trimming cost V 4 bases and J 4 bases, with 16 bases left between them. CDR3 amino acids: CASSSPRRAIYGYTF. Written as DNA, the CDR3 is TGTGCCAGCAGTTCCCCCCGGCGGGCAATCTATGGCTACACCTTC.

The gene calls are TRBV10-3 and TRBJ1-6; no clear D. Trimming took off 7 bases at V and 4 bases at J, with 11 bases between the two ends. The CDR3 spans 14 residues. The germline V gene encodes CDR1 ENHRY and CDR2 SYGVKD. CDR3 in DNA: TGTGCCATCACCATCGATATATATAATTCACCCCTCCACTTT. As protein: CAITIDIYNSPLHF.

The CDR3 nucleotides read TGCAGTGCTATTCGGACGAGTAATGAGCAGTTCTTC. Protein product: CSAIRTSNEQFF. V usage is TRBV20-1 and J usage is TRBJ2-1; D is ambiguous. Germline loops: CDR1 DFQATT, CDR2 SNEGSKA (reference sequence). The length of the CDR3 is 12 residues. Trimming pared 4 bases from V and 7 bases from J, leaving 11 bases between.

V gene TRBV6-2 or TRBV6-3 combines with J gene TRBJ1-5; perhaps TRBD1 as D (6 bases). The CDR3 has 15 residues. The germline V gene has CDR1 MNHEY and CDR2 SVGEGT. The germline V and J ends were trimmed by 2 bases and 12 bases, with 20 bases remaining between them. The CDR3 loop reads CASSYPNRVEGYQHF. The CDR3, as DNA: TGTGCCAGCAGTTACCCCAACAGGGTTGAGGGCTACCAGCATTTT.

This clonotype was recorded a few times. The genes are TRBV9 and TRBJ2-5, with 11 bases matching TRBD2. CDR3 length: 16 residues. Germline trimming cut 2 bases from V and 4 bases from J; bases unmatched to any gene: 7. Germline assignment: CDR1 SGDLS and CDR2 YYNGEE. CDR3 DNA sequence: TGTGCCAGCAGCGTCGAGCCCGGGACTAGCGGAGAGACCCAGTACTTC. Protein sequence: CASSVEPGTSGETQYF.

The V gene is TRBV6-1, the J gene TRBJ2-5; 8 nucleotides align to TRBD2. The V gene end was trimmed by 1 base and the J gene end by 3 bases; junction bases not matched to a gene: 4. The CDR3 runs 15 residues. CDR1 is MNHNS and CDR2 is SASEGT in the germline V gene. The CDR3 DNA reads as TGTGCCAGCAGTGAAGAAGCGGGGGTCAAAGAGACCCAGTACTTC. Translation gives CASSEEAGVKETQYF.

The chain uses TRBV5-1 and TRBJ2-7; 15 bases are shared with TRBD2. The CDR3 has 17 residues. Germline V CDR1 and CDR2: SGHRS, YFSETQ. Losses at the gene ends were 2 bases for V and 0 bases for J; bases not matched to a gene: 3. The CDR3 region is CASSFGTSGGSSYEQYF. The CDR3 bases are TGCGCCAGCAGCTTCGGGACTAGCGGGGGGTCCTCCTACGAGCAGTACTTC. Using reference TRBV5-1 and TRBJ2-7 for the parts outside the CDR3, the full variable domain is KAGVTQTPRYLIKTRGQQVTLSCSPISGHRSVSWYQQTPGQGLQFLFEYFSETQRNKGNFPGRFSGRQFSNSRSEMNVSTLELGDSALYLCASSFGTSGGSSYEQYFGPGTRLTVT.

This clonotype was recorded once. This rearrangement joins TRBV4-1 to TRBJ2-1, with 7 bases that match TRBD2. Germline V CDR1 and CDR2: MGHRA, YSYEKL. The CDR3 has 17 amino acids. V was pared by 1 base and J by 4 bases, with 10 bases of the junction left unmatched. The CDR3 DNA is TGCGCCAGCAGCCAAGGAATGGCTAGCGGACTGTACAATGAGCAGTTCTTC. Its protein product is CASSQGMASGLYNEQFF.

The rearrangement links TRBV25-1 to TRBJ2-3; D not certain. Looked up from germline, CDR1 is MGHDK and CDR2 is SYGVNS. V lost 2 bases to trimming and J lost 3 bases, with 6 bases between them. The CDR3 consists of 13 residues. CDR3 nucleotides: TGTGCCAGCAGTGAAAAATCAACAGATACGCAGTATTTT. Residues: CASSEKSTDTQYF.

The chain uses TRBV29-1 and TRBJ1-2, with D perhaps matching TRBD1 (6 bases). The CDR3 sequence is 13 residues long. V lost 5 bases and J lost 3, with 13 bases in between. Germline V gene data show CDR1 as SQVTM and CDR2 as ANQGSEA. The CDR3 region is CSVRDDRHYGYTF. CDR3 nucleotide sequence: TGCAGCGTTCGGGACGACAGGCACTATGGCTACACCTTC.

This sequence joins TRBV20-1 and TRBJ2-1; D is perhaps TRBD2 (7 bases). CDR3 length equals 13 residues. With 5 bases removed from V and 2 bases from J, the gap between germline ends came to 10 bases. Germline CDR1 reads DFQATT; CDR2 reads SNEGSKA (reference sequence). CDR3 sequence reads: CSAGGAPYNEQFF. The CDR3 DNA follows: TGCAGTGCTGGGGGGGCACCCTACAATGAGCAGTTCTTC.